These 23 T cell receptor beta chains were sequenced from one sample in a study of cytomegalovirus exposure and HLA in healthy donors (dated by TCRdb to about 2017). Library generation was performed with the immunoSEQ multiplex PCR assay. A mixture of 60 forward primers for TCR Vbeta segments and 13 reverse primers for TCR Jbeta segments was used in the multiplex PCR. TCRdb took this table from immuneACCESS and kept in-frame rearrangements with V and J called. Such tables lack part of the clones; where checked against another copy, unresolved V genes explain under half of the gap, and the rest is unexplained. Counted in this sample were about 59,000 clones; 65% to 90% of them appeared once. The ten largest clones capture 1.6% of the sample. Sequenced material: PBMCs. These receptor sequences come from a human donor in good health.

V gene TRBV30 combines with J gene TRBJ1-1; weak D call: TRBD1 (6 bases). V was trimmed by 5 bases and J by 0 bases, leaving 10 bases between them. Looked up from germline, CDR1 is GTSNPN and CDR2 is SVGIG (reference sequence). CDR3 length: 13 amino acids. The CDR3 region is CAWEDSLNTEAFF. The DNA for the CDR3 is TGTGCCTGGGAGGACAGCCTGAACACTGAAGCTTTCTTT.

This chain connects TRBV9 to TRBJ1-3, with D perhaps matching TRBD1 (6 bases). The ends were cut back, 0 bases at V and 0 bases at J, with 13 bases in the middle. CDR1 and CDR2 from the germline V gene are SGDLS and YYNGEE. This CDR3 region has 17 residues. The CDR3 DNA follows: TGTGCCAGCAGCGTAGACCCGACAGGCCGCTCTGGAAACACCATATATTTT. It specifies CASSVDPTGRSGNTIYF.

CDR3 region: CASSTGQGTDTQYF. CDR3 bases: TGTGCCAGCAGCACGGGACAGGGCACAGATACGCAGTATTTT. The rearrangement uses TRBV11-3 and TRBJ2-3, with 8 bases aligning to TRBD1. The CDR3 consists of 14 residues. J gave up 1 base and V 5 bases, and 2 bases lay outside the gene matches. Germline-derived CDR1 and CDR2 are SGHNT and YENEEA. Full variable domain (missing parts from reference TRBV11-3 and TRBJ2-3): EAGVVQSPRYKIIEKKQPVAFWCNPISGHNTLYWYLQNLGQGPELLIRYENEEAVDDSQLPKDRFSAERLKGVDSTLKIQPAELGDSAVYLCASSTGQGTDTQYFGPGTRLTVL.

J is TRBJ2-1 and V is TRBV4-3; 11 nucleotides line up with TRBD1. V dropped 0 bases and J dropped 3; count of bases not matched to a gene: 1. The CDR3 loop spans 16 amino acids. Germline loops: CDR1 LGHNA, CDR2 YSLEER. The CDR3 loop reads CASSQEGTGGYNEQFF. CDR3 sequence (DNA): TGCGCCAGCAGCCAAGAAGGGACAGGGGGCTACAATGAGCAGTTCTTC.

The gene calls are TRBV29-1 and TRBJ1-1, with D perhaps matching TRBD1 (5 bases). The CDR3 covers 14 residues. The germline V gene has CDR1 SQVTM and CDR2 ANQGSEA. The germline V and J ends were trimmed by 5 bases and 6 bases, with 19 bases remaining between them. The CDR3 is CSVQGPSNFPEAFF. CDR3 in DNA: TGCAGCGTTCAGGGTCCCTCCAATTTCCCTGAAGCTTTCTTT.

As to this clone: One end of the junction is discordant with germline, which a read error may explain. The chain links TRBV7-9 to TRBJ2-1; a possible D gene is TRBD1 (5 bases). The CDR3 runs 17 residues. From germline, CDR1 is SEHNR and CDR2 FQNEAQ (reference sequence). CDR3 protein: CSSSLRWGGFRNNEQFF. CDR3 DNA: TGTTCCAGCAGCTTGCGTTGGGGCGGATTCAGAAACAATGAGCAGTTCTTC.

The chain combines TRBV19 with TRBJ1-5, with 8 bases that match TRBD1. V dropped 6 bases and J dropped 6; count of bases not matched to a gene: 7. The CDR3 covers 14 residues. The germline V gene has CDR1 LNHDA and CDR2 SQIVND (reference sequence). The CDR3 reads CASRDYRGFQPQHF. The CDR3 coding sequence is TGTGCCAGTAGAGATTACAGGGGGTTTCAGCCCCAGCATTTT. Combining the CDR3 with reference TRBV19 and TRBJ1-5 gives the whole variable domain DGGITQSPKYLFRKEGQNVTLSCEQNLNHDAMYWYRQDPGQGLRLIYYSQIVNDFQKGDIAEGYSVSREKKESFPLTVTSAQKNPTAFYLCASRDYRGFQPQHFGDGTRLSIL.

The DNA of the CDR3 is TGTGCCAGCAGCGGGGGCCCTAGCACAGATACGCAGTATTTT. Amino acids: CASSGGPSTDTQYF. V and J are TRBV4-2 and TRBJ2-3; D may be TRBD1 (6 bases). Germline CDR1 LGHNA, CDR2 YNFKEQ. Trimming stripped 5 bases from V and 0 bases from J, with 9 bases between. The CDR3 runs to 14 residues.

The chain recombines TRBV7-9 with TRBJ2-3; 11 nucleotides agree with TRBD2. There are 19 residues in the CDR3. Trimming at V came to 4 bases and at J to 6 bases, leaving 18 bases not matched to a gene. In germline, CDR1 is SEHNR, CDR2 FQNEAQ (reference sequence). The CDR3 DNA is TGTGCCAGCAGCTCCGGTAAACTAGCGGGGGCCGCCAGAGGGGATACGCAGTATTTT. Residues: CASSSGKLAGAARGDTQYF.

The V gene is TRBV19, the J gene TRBJ1-5; 9 positions agree with TRBD1. The CDR3 extends over 17 amino acids. Germline values: CDR1 LNHDA, CDR2 SQIVND (reference sequence). After removal of 3 bases from V and 1 base from J, the junction contained 7 bases not matched to a gene. The CDR3 nucleotides read TGTGCCAGTAGTATCCCCGGACAGGGGCTAAGCAATCAGCCCCAGCATTTT. Translating gives CASSIPGQGLSNQPQHF.

This clone was detected once. The chain joins TRBV30 to TRBJ2-5, with 11 positions matching TRBD2. The CDR3 covers 16 residues. V was pared by 1 base and J by 2 bases, with 6 bases of the junction left unmatched. Per germline, CDR1 GTSNPN and CDR2 SVGIG (reference sequence). The DNA of the CDR3 is TGTGCCTGGAGTGACCCAATAGCGGGGGGGCAAGAGACCCAGTACTTC. This codes for CAWSDPIAGGQETQYF. The full variable domain, completed using reference TRBV30 and TRBJ2-5, is SQTIHQWPATLVQPVGSPLSLECTVEGTSNPNLYWYRQAAGRGLQLLFYSVGIGQISSEVPQNLSASRPQDRQFILSSKKLLLSDSGFYLCAWSDPIAGGQETQYFGPGTRLLVL.

V and J are TRBV7-2 and TRBJ1-6; 7 nucleotides match TRBD1. Germline values: CDR1 SGHTA, CDR2 FQGNSA. With V trimmed by 5 bases and J by 13 bases, 8 bases remained unmatched. The CDR3 length is 13 residues. The CDR3 DNA reads as TGTGCCAGCAGCCAAGGGGACAGCGCCCCCCTCCACTTT. Protein sequence: CASSQGDSAPLHF. The whole variable domain, filled in from reference TRBV7-2 and TRBJ1-6, reads GAGVSQSPSNKVTEKGKDVELRCDPISGHTALYWYRQSLGQGLEFLIYFQGNSAPDKSGLPSDRFSAERTGGSVSTLTIQRTQQEDSAVYLCASSQGDSAPLHFGNGTRLTVT.

This chain uses TRBV5-5 with TRBJ2-7, with D possibly TRBD2 on 7 matching bases. In germline, CDR1 is SGHKS, CDR2 YYEKEE (reference sequence). The V end lost 1 base, the J end lost 3 bases, and 14 bases lay between the germline ends. The length of the CDR3 is 15 residues. The CDR3 DNA follows: TGTGCCAGCAGCTTGTGGGAGGGGGGTGTCTACGAGCAGTACTTC. Amino acids: CASSLWEGGVYEQYF.

The genes are TRBV9 and TRBJ2-7, with D tentatively TRBD2 (6 bases). Germline lookup yields CDR1 SGDLS and CDR2 YYNGEE. Trimming removed 0 bases from V and 5 bases from J, with 9 bases in between. The CDR3 is 13 amino acids. CDR3 nucleotide sequence: TGTGCCAGCAGCGTAGGACTAGATGACGAGCAGTACTTC. It codes for CASSVGLDDEQYF.

This clone was detected only a few times. The V and J genes are TRBV27 and TRBJ1-3, with D unclear. The CDR3 runs 14 residues. Deletions cut 0 bases from V and 3 bases from J, with 6 bases between. The germline gives CDR1 MNHEY, CDR2 SMNVEV (reference sequence). CDR3 region: CASSLSGGGNTIYF. The CDR3 DNA reads as TGTGCCAGCAGTTTATCGGGAGGTGGAAACACCATATATTTT.

This clone has just a few counts. This sample includes further DNA sequences coding for the same CDR3. The chain links TRBV5-6 to TRBJ2-6; no firm D call. Germline V gives CDR1 SGHDT, CDR2 YYEEEE. V was cut by 0 bases and J by 0 bases, with 7 bases left in between. The CDR3 extends over 16 amino acids. The CDR3 bases are TGTGCCAGCAGCTTGGACGGTGGCTCTGGGGCCAACGTCCTGACTTTC. Its protein product is CASSLDGGSGANVLTF.

V and J are TRBV6-6 and TRBJ2-1; 14 nucleotides align to TRBD2. In germline, CDR1 is MNHNY, CDR2 SVGAGI (reference sequence). The CDR3 covers 16 residues. Trimming took 4 bases from V and 7 from J; bases not matched to a gene: 6. The CDR3 loop is CASSSGTSGGQNEQFF. CDR3 bases: TGTGCCAGCAGTTCCGGGACTAGCGGGGGACAGAATGAGCAGTTCTTC.

The chain carries TRBV11-2 and TRBJ2-1, with D tentatively TRBD2 (7 bases). CDR3 length: 15 amino acids. CDR1 is SGHAT, CDR2 FQNNGV, per germline. V was shortened by 3 bases and J by 5 bases, with 14 bases between the two germline ends. This CDR3 reads CASSFRGAGDNEQFF. The DNA of the CDR3 is TGTGCCAGCAGCTTCCGGGGGGCCGGTGACAATGAGCAGTTCTTC.

The chain combines TRBV5-1 with TRBJ2-7, with 13 bases lining up with TRBD2. The CDR3 totals 16 residues. Unmatched junction bases numbered 8, after V lost 4 bases and J lost 4 bases. CDR1 SGHRS and CDR2 YFSETQ come from the germline V gene. The CDR3 is CASSGGTSGIVYEQYF. DNA for the CDR3: TGCGCCAGCAGCGGGGGGACTAGCGGGATAGTTTACGAGCAGTACTTC. Variable domain in full (rest from reference TRBV5-1 and TRBJ2-7): KAGVTQTPRYLIKTRGQQVTLSCSPISGHRSVSWYQQTPGQGLQFLFEYFSETQRNKGNFPGRFSGRQFSNSRSEMNVSTLELGDSALYLCASSGGTSGIVYEQYFGPGTRLTVT.

The V and J genes are TRBV19 and TRBJ2-7, with a possible D match to TRBD2 (5 bases). Trimming took off 6 bases at V and 4 bases at J, with 22 bases between the two ends. The CDR3 spans 16 residues. Per germline, CDR1 LNHDA and CDR2 SQIVND (reference sequence). CDR3 nucleotide sequence: TGTGCCAGTAGCGCTCCGGGCGCGGGCGAAAAGTACGAGCAGTACTTC. As protein: CASSAPGAGEKYEQYF.

This chain's CDR3 is CASSQIGMEGAFSGNTIYF. CDR3 DNA sequence: TGTGCCAGCAGCCAAATTGGGATGGAGGGGGCGTTTTCTGGAAACACCATATATTTT. The genes are TRBV14 and TRBJ1-3; TRBD1 matches 7 bases. The length of the CDR3 is 19 residues. The trim removed 2 bases at V and 1 base at J, leaving 14 bases unmatched. The germline V gene encodes CDR1 SGHDN and CDR2 FVKESK.

This clone occurred a few times. The genes are TRBV28 and TRBJ1-2; the D is unclear. The CDR3 length is 13 residues. Germline V gives CDR1 MDHEN, CDR2 SYDVKM. With 4 bases removed from V and 2 bases from J, the gap between germline ends came to 8 bases. The CDR3 region has the DNA TGTGCCAGCAGTTCACAGTTGAACTATGGCTACACCTTC. Amino acid sequence: CASSSQLNYGYTF.

The V call is TRBV6-5, the J call TRBJ1-2; a possible D gene is TRBD1 (5 bases). In germline, CDR1 is MNHEY, CDR2 SVGAGI. With 5 bases removed from V and 8 bases from J, the gap between germline ends came to 9 bases. CDR3 length equals 11 residues. The CDR3 nucleotides read TGTGCCAGCAGTGGCCGACAGGGCTACACCTTC. This codes for CASSGRQGYTF.